The 28 T cell receptor beta chains below all came from one sample that was sequenced in a study of neurological immune-mediated disorders. TCRdb ran MiXCR on the 5' RACE reads and lists one entry per CDR3 protein. The profile shows 40,000 or so distinct CDR3 sequences, 13% to 15% of them singletons. Sequencing was done on a sample of PBMCs. These receptors came from a woman in her fifties or sixties with HTLV-1-associated myelopathy (HAM/TSP).

This clonotype was seen at least ten times. The genes are TRBV5-1 and TRBJ1-2, with 9 bases lining up with TRBD1. Germline V gene sequence: CDR1 SGHRS, CDR2 YFSETQ. V trimming: 4 bases; J trimming: 8 bases; junction bases outside the gene matches: 9. The CDR3 is 14 residues long. The CDR3 region has the DNA TGCGCCAGCAGCGCAAGGGACAGGGTGGACGGCTACACCTTC. It encodes CASSARDRVDGYTF.

This clonotype was seen ten or more times. The chain recombines TRBV7-9 with TRBJ1-6; D uncertain. This CDR3 contains 16 residues. Germline CDR1 and CDR2: SEHNR and FQNEAQ (reference sequence). Trimming removed 0 bases from V and 10 bases from J, with 16 bases in between. CDR3 coding DNA: TGTGCCAGCAGCTTAGCGTCGGCCGTCTTAAGCTCACCCCTCCACTTT. This gives the protein CASSLASAVLSSPLHF.

A few counts support this clonotype. This chain connects TRBV4-2 to TRBJ2-5; possible D gene TRBD2, 5 bases. Per the germline V gene, CDR1 is LGHNA and CDR2 is YNFKEQ. V lost 0 bases, J lost 3 bases, and 11 bases lay in between. The CDR3 spans 15 residues. The CDR3 DNA reads as TGTGCCAGCAGCCAAGATCCGAGGGCAGAAGAGACCCAGTACTTC. It encodes CASSQDPRAEETQYF.

This clonotype has a handful of counts. CDR3 sequence (DNA): TGTGCCAGCAGCTTAGACCCCCCTGTGAGGGGCGAGACCCAGTACTTC. Translating it yields CASSLDPPVRGETQYF. This chain joins TRBV7-8 and TRBJ2-5, with D perhaps being TRBD1 or TRBD2 (5 bases each). V lost 1 base and J 5 bases, leaving 17 bases between the germline ends. This CDR3 contains 16 residues. Per germline, CDR1 SGHVS and CDR2 FQNEAQ.

Ten or more counts support this clonotype. V usage is TRBV7-9 and J usage is TRBJ2-2; D is perhaps TRBD2 (6 bases). Trimming cost V 5 bases and J 6 bases, with 22 bases left between them. This CDR3 has 17 residues. CDR1 is SEHNR, CDR2 FQNEAQ, per germline (reference sequence). The CDR3 protein is CASSPPPGSRSPGELFF. The CDR3 DNA reads TGTGCCAGCAGCCCGCCCCCCGGGAGTCGCTCCCCCGGGGAGCTGTTTTTT. The entire variable domain, with the rest obtained from reference TRBV7-9 and TRBJ2-2, is as follows: DTGVSQNPRHKITKRGQNVTFRCDPISEHNRLYWYRQTLGQGPEFLTYFQNEAQLEKSRLLSDRFSAERPKGSFSTLEIQRTEQGDSAMYLCASSPPPGSRSPGELFFGEGSRLTVL.

In this sample, this clonotype turned up once. The junction differs from germline at one of its ends, possibly a read error. The chain carries TRBV20-1 and TRBJ2-2; 7 nucleotides align to TRBD1. The CDR3 spans 13 residues. The germline gives CDR1 DFQATT, CDR2 SNEGSKA (reference sequence). CDR3 coding DNA: TGCAGTGCTAGCTTACAGGGGACCTGGGAGCTATCTTTT. This translates into CSASLQGTWELSF.

This clonotype was recorded many times. This sequence joins TRBV27 and TRBJ1-1; TRBD1 aligns across 7 bases. This CDR3 spans 16 amino acids. From germline, CDR1 is MNHEY and CDR2 SMNVEV (reference sequence). V trimming: 2 bases; J trimming: 6 bases; junction bases outside the gene matches: 12. The CDR3 DNA is TGTGCCAGCAGTTTAGGGGGGACAGCCCTAATCTCTGAAGCTTTCTTT. It codes for CASSLGGTALISEAFF.

This clonotype was seen ten or more times. The chain employs TRBV20-1 and TRBJ1-5; tentative D call: TRBD1 (6 bases). CDR1 and CDR2 from the germline V gene are DFQATT and SNEGSKA (reference sequence). The CDR3 covers 16 residues. Trimming removed 1 base from V and 2 bases from J, with 15 bases in between. The DNA of the CDR3 is TGCAGTGCTAGAGCGACAGGAATAGCGGGCAATCAGCCCCAGCATTTT. This translates into CSARATGIAGNQPQHF.

This clonotype showed up many times. CDR3 residues: CSARFGYNIDYEQFF. In DNA, the CDR3 is TGCAGTGCTAGGTTCGGGTACAACATCGATTATGAGCAGTTCTTC. The chain employs TRBV20-1 and TRBJ2-1, with D unclear. V was clipped by 3 bases and J by 8 bases, with 20 bases between them. From germline, CDR1 is DFQATT and CDR2 SNEGSKA (reference sequence). The CDR3 contains 15 residues.

As regards this clonotype: A junction boundary mismatches the germline segment, possibly from a read error. This chain uses TRBV5-1 with TRBJ2-7; D is possibly TRBD1 or TRBD2 (7 bases each). The CDR3 has 15 residues. The germline gives CDR1 SGHRS, CDR2 YFSETQ. The CDR3 spells CASNLGGGTSYEQYF. The CDR3 region has the DNA TGCGCCAGCAACTTGGGAGGGGGCACCTCCTACGAGCAGTACTTC.

Many counts were recorded for this clonotype. The chain uses TRBV10-3 and TRBJ1-5; D perhaps matches TRBD1 (5 bases). The length of the CDR3 is 15 residues. With 4 bases removed from V and 4 bases from J, the gap between germline ends came to 14 bases. Looked up from germline, CDR1 is ENHRY and CDR2 is SYGVKD. CDR3 sequence (DNA): TGTGCCATCAGTGTTGGGGGGGAATTGAATCAGCCCCAGCATTTT. It codes for CAISVGGELNQPQHF.

In this sample, this clonotype turned up many times. The chain uses TRBV12-3 or TRBV12-4 and TRBJ1-2, with TRBD1 matching over 11 bases. J was trimmed by 3 bases and V by 5 bases; bases with no gene match: 8. The CDR3 length is 16 residues. CDR3: CASSPWTGGAHYGYTF. The DNA for the CDR3 is TGTGCCAGCAGTCCATGGACAGGGGGCGCCCACTATGGCTACACCTTC.

This clonotype has a count of ten or more. The genes are TRBV27 and TRBJ2-5; 15 bases are a match to TRBD2. Trimming cost V 5 bases and J 1 base; bases outside gene matches: 5. This CDR3 region has 17 residues. Germline CDR1 and CDR2: MNHEY and SMNVEV (reference sequence). The CDR3 protein is CASSRGLAGGTQETQYF. The CDR3 DNA follows: TGTGCCAGCAGTCGGGGACTAGCGGGGGGTACCCAAGAGACCCAGTACTTC.

This clonotype has only a few counts. The chain joins TRBV7-6 to TRBJ2-7; 7 positions agree with TRBD1. Germline-derived CDR1 and CDR2 are SGHVS and FNYEAQ. The CDR3 length is 16 residues. The V segment lost 5 bases and the J segment 3 bases; nucleotides outside the gene matches: 13. This CDR3 reads CASSQGMGTDNYEQYF. Written as DNA, the CDR3 is TGTGCCAGCAGCCAGGGGATGGGGACAGACAACTACGAGCAGTACTTC.

In this sample, this clonotype turned up many times. The V and J genes are TRBV12-3 or TRBV12-4 and TRBJ1-2; 8 nucleotides line up with TRBD1. The CDR3 totals 14 residues. Trimming cost V 6 bases and J 5 bases; bases outside gene matches: 8. The CDR3 loop is CASSPGQGKYGYTF. The CDR3 DNA sequence: TGTGCCAGCAGCCCCGGACAGGGAAAGTATGGCTACACCTTC.

This clonotype was observed many times. This chain joins TRBV12-3 or TRBV12-4 and TRBJ1-6; D is unresolved. The CDR3 loop spans 13 amino acids. V was trimmed by 6 bases and J by 12 bases, leaving 15 bases between them. CDR3 sequence reads: CASSPWSEGPLHF. For the CDR3, the DNA is TGTGCCAGCAGCCCATGGTCGGAGGGACCCCTCCACTTT.

The sample holds many counts of this clonotype. V is TRBV4-3 and J is TRBJ1-2; D may be TRBD1 (5 bases). Looked up from germline, CDR1 is LGHNA and CDR2 is YSLEER. V was cut by 3 bases and J by 5 bases, with 19 bases left in between. The length of the CDR3 is 16 residues. DNA of the CDR3: TGCGCCAGCAGCCAGGTACAGGCTGCTTGGAATTATGGCTACACCTTC. Protein: CASSQVQAAWNYGYTF.

In this sample, this clonotype turned up many times. The V and J genes are TRBV2 and TRBJ1-2; 7 nucleotides align to TRBD1. The CDR3 extends over 14 amino acids. V shed 6 bases, J shed 4 bases, and the junction held 8 bases outside the gene matches. Germline CDR1 and CDR2: SNHLY and FYNNEI. The CDR3 region has the DNA TGTGCCAGCAGCCTGGGACAGCTAAGCTATGGCTACACCTTC. This translates into CASSLGQLSYGYTF.

At least ten counts were recorded for this clonotype. This rearrangement joins TRBV7-2 to TRBJ1-2, with D unresolved. The CDR3 loop spans 16 amino acids. Trimming removed 1 base from V and 8 bases from J, with 20 bases in between. Germline V lookup: CDR1 SGHTA, CDR2 FQGNSA. The CDR3 DNA reads TGTGCCAGCAGCTTAGACCTTATGAGGGCTCTGGACGGCTACACCTTC. Its protein product is CASSLDLMRALDGYTF.

This clonotype was counted at least ten times. The rearrangement joins TRBV9 to TRBJ1-6; D remains ambiguous. The V gene's germline CDR1 is SGDLS and CDR2 YYNGEE. V shed 4 bases and J shed 9 bases, with 14 bases lying between them. The CDR3 is 14 amino acids. CDR3 sequence: CASSPTGLGSPLHF. The CDR3 DNA follows: TGTGCCAGCAGCCCCACCGGCCTCGGTTCACCCCTCCACTTT.

The table lists this clonotype with many counts. The rearrangement links TRBV11-2 to TRBJ2-1, with D maybe TRBD2 (6 bases). V lost 6 bases to trimming and J lost 3 bases, with 12 bases between them. There are 14 residues in the CDR3. Germline CDR1 and CDR2: SGHAT and FQNNGV. The CDR3, as DNA: TGTGCCAGCAGTTACGGGGGAAACTACAATGAGCAGTTCTTC. This gives the protein CASSYGGNYNEQFF.

In its sample, this clonotype was seen many times. V usage is TRBV11-2 and J usage is TRBJ2-3, with D perhaps TRBD1 (5 bases). The CDR3 has 14 residues. The V end lost 2 bases, the J end lost 3 bases, and 9 bases lay between the germline ends. Germline V lookup: CDR1 SGHAT, CDR2 FQNNGV. Here the CDR3 DNA reads TGTGCCAGCAGCTTACAGACAGTTACAGATACGCAGTATTTT. This gives the protein CASSLQTVTDTQYF.

Ten or more counts support this clonotype. The chain joins TRBV5-6 to TRBJ2-7, with 7 positions matching TRBD1. The trim removed 3 bases at V and 2 bases at J, leaving 11 bases unmatched. The germline V gene has CDR1 SGHDT and CDR2 YYEEEE. This CDR3 is 16 amino acids long. CDR3 nucleotide sequence: TGTGCCAGCAGCTCACTGAGACAGGGAACTACCTACGAGCAGTACGTC. The encoded protein is CASSSLRQGTTYEQYV.

Regarding this clonotype: A much larger clone differs by one base, so this may be a read error. The gene calls are TRBV7-8 and TRBJ2-2; D not certain. The CDR3 loop spans 11 amino acids. The germline V gene has CDR1 SGHVS and CDR2 FQNEAQ. The CDR3 region has the DNA TGTGTCAGCAGCTCCCCCGGGGAGCTGTTTTTT. It specifies CVSSSPGELFF.

This clonotype was counted between two and nine times. V gene TRBV28 combines with J gene TRBJ1-6; TRBD1 is a possible D gene (5 bases). Between the trimmed V and J ends, which lost 8 bases and 8 bases, there was a span of 10 bases. Germline CDR1 reads MDHEN; CDR2 reads SYDVKM. The CDR3 extends over 12 amino acids. CDR3 region: CASGRGDSPLHF. The CDR3 DNA reads TGTGCCAGCGGACGGGGGGATTCACCCCTCCACTTT.

This clonotype was recorded many times. The chain employs TRBV7-2 and TRBJ1-4; no definite D call. V was pared by 2 bases and J by 6 bases, with 13 bases between. From germline, CDR1 is SGHTA and CDR2 FQGNSA. The CDR3 covers 15 residues. The CDR3 loop reads CASSLWYGSDEKLFF. CDR3 coding DNA: TGTGCCAGCAGCTTATGGTATGGATCCGATGAAAAACTGTTTTTT.

This clonotype was seen many times. The rearrangement joins TRBV20-1 to TRBJ1-2, with unresolved D. The CDR3 loop spans 14 amino acids. The V end was cut by 4 bases, the J end by 0 bases, with 12 bases between. Germline values: CDR1 DFQATT, CDR2 SNEGSKA (reference sequence). In DNA, the CDR3 is TGCAGTGCTAAAGAGCGGACCACTAACTATGGCTACACCTTC. This codes for CSAKERTTNYGYTF.

This clonotype was picked up a small number of times. This rearrangement joins TRBV20-1 to TRBJ2-5; D tentatively reads TRBD1 or TRBD2 (5 bases each). Germline V gene lookup returns CDR1 DFQATT and CDR2 SNEGSKA (reference sequence). The CDR3 contains 12 residues. The ends were cut back, 0 bases at V and 5 bases at J, with 7 bases in the middle. The DNA for the CDR3 is TGCAGTGCTAGAGAGGGGGTTGAGACCCAGTACTTC. Its translation is CSAREGVETQYF.